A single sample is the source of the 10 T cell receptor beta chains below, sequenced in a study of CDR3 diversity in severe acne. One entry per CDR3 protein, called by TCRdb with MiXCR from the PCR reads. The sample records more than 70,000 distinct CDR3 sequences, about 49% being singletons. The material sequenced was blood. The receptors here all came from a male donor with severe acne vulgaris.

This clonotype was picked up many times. The CDR3 spells CASNSGTGLVEQYF. In DNA form, the CDR3 reads TGTGCCAGCAACTCCGGGACAGGCCTTGTCGAGCAGTACTTC. The chain is built from TRBV6-2 or TRBV6-3 and TRBJ2-7; 8 bases align to TRBD1. This CDR3 comprises 14 residues. The ends lost 7 bases at V and 6 bases at J; junction bases unmatched: 11. CDR1 and CDR2 (germline): MNHEY, SVGEGT.

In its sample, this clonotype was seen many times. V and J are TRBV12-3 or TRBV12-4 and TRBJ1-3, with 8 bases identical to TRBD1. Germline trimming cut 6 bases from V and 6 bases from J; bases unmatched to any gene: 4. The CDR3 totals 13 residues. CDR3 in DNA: TGTGCCAGCAGACAGGGGGGGGAAAACACCATATATTTT. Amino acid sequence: CASRQGGENTIYF.

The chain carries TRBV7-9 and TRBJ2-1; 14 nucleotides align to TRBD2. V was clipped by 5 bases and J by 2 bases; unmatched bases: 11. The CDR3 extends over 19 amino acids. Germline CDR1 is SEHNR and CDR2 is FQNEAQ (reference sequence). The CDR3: CASSPQLGLAGGTYNEQFF. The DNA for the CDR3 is TGTGCCAGCAGCCCGCAGCTCGGACTAGCGGGAGGCACCTACAATGAGCAGTTCTTC. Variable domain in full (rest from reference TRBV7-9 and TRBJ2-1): DTGVSQNPRHKITKRGQNVTFRCDPISEHNRLYWYRQTLGQGPEFLTYFQNEAQLEKSRLLSDRFSAERPKGSFSTLEIQRTEQGDSAMYLCASSPQLGLAGGTYNEQFFGPGTRLTVL.

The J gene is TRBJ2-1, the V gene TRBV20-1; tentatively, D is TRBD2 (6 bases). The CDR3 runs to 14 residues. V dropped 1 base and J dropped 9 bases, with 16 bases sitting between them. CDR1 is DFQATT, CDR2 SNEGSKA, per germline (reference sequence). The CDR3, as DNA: TGCAGTGCTAGAGTGGGTGGAGGGCCCAGTGAGCAGTTCTTC. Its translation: CSARVGGGPSEQFF.

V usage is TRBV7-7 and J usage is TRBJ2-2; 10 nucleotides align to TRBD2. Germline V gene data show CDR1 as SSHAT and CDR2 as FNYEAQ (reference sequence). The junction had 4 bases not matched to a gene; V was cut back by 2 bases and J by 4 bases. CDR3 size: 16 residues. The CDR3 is CASSLLAGGGTGELFF. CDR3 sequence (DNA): TGTGCCAGCAGCTTATTAGCGGGAGGTGGCACCGGGGAGCTGTTTTTT.

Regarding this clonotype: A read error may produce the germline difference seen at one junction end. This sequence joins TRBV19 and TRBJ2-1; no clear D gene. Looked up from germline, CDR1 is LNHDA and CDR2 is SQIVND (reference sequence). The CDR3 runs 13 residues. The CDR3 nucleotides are TGTGCCAGTAGGGATGGCGCCTACAATGTGCAGTTCTTC. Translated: CASRDGAYNVQFF. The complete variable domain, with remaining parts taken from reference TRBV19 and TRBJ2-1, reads DGGITQSPKYLFRKEGQNVTLSCEQNLNHDAMYWYRQDPGQGLRLIYYSQIVNDFQKGDIAEGYSVSREKKESFPLTVTSAQKNPTAFYLCASRDGAYNVQFFGPGTRLTVL.

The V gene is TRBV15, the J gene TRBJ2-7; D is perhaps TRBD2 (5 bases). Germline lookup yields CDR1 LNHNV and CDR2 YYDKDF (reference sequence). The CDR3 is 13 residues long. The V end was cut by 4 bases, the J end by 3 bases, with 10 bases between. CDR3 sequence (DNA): TGTGCCACCAGCAATTATGAGGGCTACGAGCAGTACTTC. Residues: CATSNYEGYEQYF.

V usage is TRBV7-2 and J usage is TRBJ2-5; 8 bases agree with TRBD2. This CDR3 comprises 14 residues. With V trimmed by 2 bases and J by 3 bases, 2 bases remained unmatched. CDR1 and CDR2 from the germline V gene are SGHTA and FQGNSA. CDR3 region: CASSLREGEETQYF. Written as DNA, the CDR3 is TGTGCCAGCAGCTTACGGGAGGGAGAAGAGACCCAGTACTTC.

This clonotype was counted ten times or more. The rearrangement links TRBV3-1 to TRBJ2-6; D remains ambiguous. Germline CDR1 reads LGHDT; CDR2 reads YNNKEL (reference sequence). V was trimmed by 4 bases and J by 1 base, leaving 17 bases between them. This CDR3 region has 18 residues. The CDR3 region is CASSPRPKFGSGANVLTF. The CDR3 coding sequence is TGTGCCAGCAGCCCGAGACCTAAATTCGGATCTGGGGCCAACGTCCTGACTTTC.

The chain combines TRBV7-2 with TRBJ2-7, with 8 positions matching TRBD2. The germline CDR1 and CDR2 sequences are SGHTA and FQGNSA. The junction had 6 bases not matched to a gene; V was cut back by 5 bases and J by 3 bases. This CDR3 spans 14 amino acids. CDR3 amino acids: CASSTSGRFYEQYF. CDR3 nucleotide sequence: TGTGCCAGCAGCACCAGCGGGAGATTCTACGAGCAGTACTTC.